These 19 T cell receptor beta chains were all obtained from the same sample, sequenced in a study of CD8 T cells in ankylosing spondylitis. TCRdb independently ran MiXCR on the 5' RACE reads; one entry per CDR3 protein. The sample includes a few hundred thousand distinct CDR3 sequences, 15% to 20% of them seen just once. What was sequenced was blood, either unsorted or a sorted T cell fraction (not recorded which). These receptor sequences come from a male donor with ankylosing spondylitis or in good health (not recorded which).

The chain combines TRBV7-9 with TRBJ2-7, with 9 bases that match TRBD1. CDR3 length: 15 residues. Germline V gene data show CDR1 as SEHNR and CDR2 as FQNEAQ (reference sequence). J lost 4 bases, V lost 4 bases, and 8 bases had no gene match. The CDR3 nucleotides read TGTGCCAGCAGCTGGGGACAGGGTCAGGGGTACGAGCAGTACTTC. It yields the protein CASSWGQGQGYEQYF.

This clonotype was seen repeatedly, ten times or more. The chain is built from TRBV7-9 and TRBJ2-7; D possibly corresponds to TRBD1 (5 bases). The germline gives CDR1 SEHNR, CDR2 FQNEAQ (reference sequence). V was pared by 2 bases and J by 1 base, with 9 bases between. This CDR3 has 14 amino acids. CDR3 amino acids: CASSLLGDSYEQYF. The CDR3 nucleotides are TGTGCCAGCAGCTTATTAGGGGATTCCTACGAGCAGTACTTC.

The chain is built from TRBV4-2 and TRBJ2-1, with 9 nucleotides matching TRBD2. The V gene end was trimmed by 3 bases and the J gene end by 10 bases; junction bases not matched to a gene: 4. This CDR3 is built from 13 residues. Germline V gives CDR1 LGHNA, CDR2 YNFKEQ. The CDR3 sequence is CASSQTGTSEQFF. CDR3 DNA sequence: TGTGCCAGCAGCCAGACCGGGACTAGCGAGCAGTTCTTC.

There are a few counts of this clonotype. The chain recombines TRBV6-1 with TRBJ2-7; 10 bases align to TRBD1. After removal of 6 bases from V and 6 bases from J, the junction contained 8 bases not matched to a gene. This CDR3 has 14 residues. Germline loops: CDR1 MNHNS, CDR2 SASEGT. This chain's CDR3 is CASRTGTGVGEQYF. The CDR3 DNA is TGTGCCAGCAGGACCGGGACAGGGGTCGGCGAGCAGTACTTC.

V usage is TRBV9 and J usage is TRBJ2-2, with 11 bases matching TRBD2. Germline V CDR1 and CDR2: SGDLS, YYNGEE. This CDR3 is 16 amino acids long. Germline trimming cut 3 bases from V and 3 bases from J; bases unmatched to any gene: 4. CDR3 in amino acids: CASSGIAGGDTGELFF. Here the CDR3 DNA reads TGTGCCAGCAGCGGAATAGCGGGAGGGGACACCGGGGAGCTGTTTTTT.

This clonotype was detected many times. The DNA of the CDR3 is TGTGCCAGCAGCTTAGTTGGGTATGTTGAGCAGTTCTTC. This gives the protein CASSLVGYVEQFF. V is TRBV11-2 and J is TRBJ2-1; no definite D call. The V end was cut by 1 base, the J end by 9 bases, with 10 bases between. This CDR3 region has 13 residues. CDR1 is SGHAT and CDR2 is FQNNGV in the germline V gene.

Regarding this clonotype: The CDR3 end shows no conserved phenylalanine or tryptophan, and so a read error is likely. Because the CDR3's place on the DNA is in doubt, the DNA is left out and the CDR3 is given as listed by TCRdb. This chain uses TRBV4-1 with TRBJ2-3; the DNA was not used to check the table's D call, TRBD2. Germline V gives CDR1 MGHRA, CDR2 YSYEKL. The CDR3 spans 14 residues, counting both ends. Here the CDR3 reads CASSQDRSGPSGGV.

This clonotype has a count of ten or more. V and J are TRBV9 and TRBJ2-1; D possibly corresponds to TRBD2 (6 bases). Trimming cost V 3 bases and J 3 bases, with 7 bases left between them. The CDR3 has 13 residues. Germline values: CDR1 SGDLS, CDR2 YYNGEE. CDR3 amino acids: CASSGDFYNEQFF. Here the CDR3 DNA reads TGTGCCAGCAGCGGGGACTTCTACAATGAGCAGTTCTTC. The complete variable domain, with remaining parts taken from reference TRBV9 and TRBJ2-1, reads DSGVTQTPKHLITATGQRVTLRCSPRSGDLSVYWYQQSLDQGLQFLIQYYNGEERAKGNILERFSAQQFPDLHSELNLSSLELGDSALYFCASSGDFYNEQFFGPGTRLTVL.

The V call is TRBV20-1, the J call TRBJ2-7; 9 positions match TRBD2. Per the germline V gene, CDR1 is DFQATT and CDR2 is SNEGSKA (reference sequence). Trimming removed 0 bases from V and 0 bases from J; junction bases left unmatched: 3. The CDR3 runs to 15 residues. In DNA form, the CDR3 reads TGCAGTGCTAGAGAGGGCGGGAGGGCCTCCTACGAGCAGTACTTC. Amino acid sequence: CSAREGGRASYEQYF.

This clonotype showed up just a few times. The chain is built from TRBV5-1 and TRBJ2-7, with D possibly called TRBD1 or TRBD2 (5 bases each). CDR3 size: 18 residues. V was shortened by 4 bases and J by 0 bases, with 23 bases between the two germline ends. CDR1 is SGHRS, CDR2 YFSETQ, per germline. The CDR3 nucleotides read TGCGCCAGCAGCCGGGACGAGGGACGTCTCTTTAACTCCTACGAGCAGTACTTC. It is translated as CASSRDEGRLFNSYEQYF.

This clonotype showed up just a few times. J is TRBJ1-5 and V is TRBV12-3 or TRBV12-4; 8 positions match TRBD1. The V segment lost 7 bases and the J segment 3 bases; nucleotides outside the gene matches: 5. The CDR3 loop spans 14 amino acids. Here the CDR3 reads CASTRTGYNQPQHF. CDR3 coding DNA: TGTGCCAGCACCAGGACAGGGTACAATCAGCCCCAGCATTTT.

A few counts support this clonotype. The chain recombines TRBV20-1 with TRBJ2-7; the D gene is possibly TRBD2 (5 bases). V gave up 6 bases and J gave up 0 bases, with 18 bases separating them. The germline V gene encodes CDR1 DFQATT and CDR2 SNEGSKA (reference sequence). This CDR3 is 15 amino acids long. The CDR3 DNA reads TGCAGTGCCCGAGGGAGAGGTAGCGTCTCCTACGAGCAGTACTTC. Translating it yields CSARGRGSVSYEQYF.

This chain links TRBV20-1 with TRBJ2-6, with a tentative D call TRBD2 (5 bases). Germline V gives CDR1 DFQATT, CDR2 SNEGSKA (reference sequence). The CDR3 length is 16 residues. Trimming cost V 0 bases and J 0 bases, with 9 bases left between them. The CDR3 region is CSARDFTSSGANVLTF. The CDR3, as DNA: TGCAGTGCTAGAGATTTTACTAGCTCTGGGGCCAACGTCCTGACTTTC.

This clonotype occurred many times. The chain links TRBV5-5 to TRBJ2-1; 8 positions match TRBD2. This CDR3 comprises 15 residues. J lost 3 bases, V lost 0 bases, and 2 bases had no gene match. Per the germline V gene, CDR1 is SGHKS and CDR2 is YYEKEE (reference sequence). This CDR3 reads CASSLAGRDYNEQFF. The DNA for the CDR3 is TGTGCCAGCAGCTTGGCCGGGAGGGACTACAATGAGCAGTTCTTC.

This clonotype came up a few times. This sequence joins TRBV9 and TRBJ1-2, with D tentatively TRBD1 (6 bases). The CDR3 length is 14 residues. With 0 bases removed from V and 4 bases from J, the gap between germline ends came to 10 bases. The germline V gene encodes CDR1 SGDLS and CDR2 YYNGEE. The CDR3 loop reads CASSVDGGSYGYTF. The CDR3 bases are TGTGCCAGCAGCGTAGACGGGGGCAGCTATGGCTACACCTTC.

This clonotype turned up a few times. The gene calls are TRBV7-2 and TRBJ2-7; D may be TRBD2 (5 bases). Between the trimmed V and J ends, which lost 4 bases and 2 bases, there was a span of 6 bases. The germline V gene has CDR1 SGHTA and CDR2 FQGNSA. This CDR3 spans 12 amino acids. This CDR3 is CASSSEAYEQYF. CDR3 DNA: TGTGCCAGCAGCTCGGAGGCCTACGAGCAGTACTTC.

The sample holds many counts of this clonotype. This CDR3 is CASGVGTGSYEQYF. CDR3 bases: TGTGCCAGCGGGGTGGGGACAGGGTCCTACGAGCAGTACTTC. This chain connects TRBV12-3 or TRBV12-4 to TRBJ2-7; 9 nucleotides match TRBD1. CDR3 length: 14 residues. V trimming: 8 bases; J trimming: 1 base; junction bases outside the gene matches: 6.

This clonotype was recorded many times. The chain is built from TRBV6-4 and TRBJ2-3; 10 bases line up with TRBD1. The J segment lost 1 base and the V segment lost 2 bases, leaving 0 bases of the junction unmatched. The length of the CDR3 is 15 residues. Germline CDR1 reads MRHNA; CDR2 reads SNTAGT. The CDR3 here is CASSDGTGGTDTQYF. The CDR3 DNA reads as TGTGCCAGCAGTGACGGGACAGGGGGCACAGATACGCAGTATTTT.

V is TRBV28 and J is TRBJ2-1; D may be TRBD2 (6 bases). Germline lookup yields CDR1 MDHEN and CDR2 SYDVKM. The V end lost 3 bases, the J end lost 1 base, and 10 bases lay between the germline ends. The CDR3 is made up of 15 amino acids. This chain's CDR3 is CASSLTRGSYNEQFF. The CDR3 coding sequence is TGTGCCAGCAGTTTGACTAGAGGTTCCTACAATGAGCAGTTCTTC.